This T cell receptor beta chain was documented in a study of blood T cell repertoires in COVID-19. Original handling: Using reference gene primer amplification, nucleated cell counts were estimated. Assay used: immunoSEQ multiplex PCR; TCRdb lists only in-frame clones, some missing. The V and J calls and clone size are taken from that table; D and trimming were inferred from the DNA. The sample includes roughly 670,000 clones, approximately 90% of them seen just once. The sample holds one count of this clone. CDR3 size: 13 residues. The V and J ends lost 5 bases and 3 bases respectively, with 10 bases between them. The germline V gene has CDR1 MNHEY and CDR2 SVGAGI.

The TCR was taken from a young woman with acute or convalescent COVID-19. Source material: peripheral blood. This chain links TRBV6-5 with TRBJ1-2; D perhaps matches TRBD1 (6 bases). This chain's CDR3 is CASSRDTDYGYTF. For the CDR3, the DNA is TGTGCCAGCAGTCGGGACACGGACTATGGCTACACCTTC.